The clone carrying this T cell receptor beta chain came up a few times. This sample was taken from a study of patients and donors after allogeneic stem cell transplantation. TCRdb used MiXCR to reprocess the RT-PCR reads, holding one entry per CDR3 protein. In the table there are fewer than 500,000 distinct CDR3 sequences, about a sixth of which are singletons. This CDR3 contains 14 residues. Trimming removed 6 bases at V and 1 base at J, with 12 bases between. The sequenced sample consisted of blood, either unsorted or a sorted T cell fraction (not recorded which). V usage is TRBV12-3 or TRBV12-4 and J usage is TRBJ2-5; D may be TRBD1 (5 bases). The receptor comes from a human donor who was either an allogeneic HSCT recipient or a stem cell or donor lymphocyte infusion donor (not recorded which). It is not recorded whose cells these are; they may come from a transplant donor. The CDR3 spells CASRGKGIQETQYF. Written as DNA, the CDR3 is TGTGCCAGCAGGGGGAAGGGGATCCAAGAGACCCAGTACTTC.